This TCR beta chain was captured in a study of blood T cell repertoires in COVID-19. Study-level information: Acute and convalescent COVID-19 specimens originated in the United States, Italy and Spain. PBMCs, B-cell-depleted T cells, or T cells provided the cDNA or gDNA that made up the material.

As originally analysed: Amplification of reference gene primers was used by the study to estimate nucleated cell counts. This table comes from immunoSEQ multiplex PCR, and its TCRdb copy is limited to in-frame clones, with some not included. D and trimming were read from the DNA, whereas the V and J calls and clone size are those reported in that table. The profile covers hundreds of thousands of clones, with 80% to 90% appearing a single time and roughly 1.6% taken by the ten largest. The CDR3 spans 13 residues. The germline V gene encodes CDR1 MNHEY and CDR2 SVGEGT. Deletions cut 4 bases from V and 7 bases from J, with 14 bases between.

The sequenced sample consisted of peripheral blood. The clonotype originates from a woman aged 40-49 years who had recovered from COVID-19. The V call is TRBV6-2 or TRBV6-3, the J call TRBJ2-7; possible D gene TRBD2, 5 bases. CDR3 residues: CASSLGPGVEQYF. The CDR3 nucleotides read TGTGCCAGCAGTTTAGGACCCGGGGTGGAGCAGTACTTC.